This T cell receptor beta chain was found in a study of blood T cell repertoires in COVID-19. Study as a whole: The United States, Italy and Spain provided the acute and convalescent COVID-19 samples. The analysed material was cDNA or gDNA that came from T cells, B-cell-depleted T cells, or PBMCs.

Germline V gene lookup returns CDR1 SGHDT and CDR2 YYEEEE. The CDR3 loop spans 15 amino acids. The V gene end was trimmed by 2 bases and the J gene end by 6 bases; junction bases not matched to a gene: 8. As processed by the authors: Scientists estimated how many nucleated cells there were by amplifying reference gene primers. Sequencing used immunoSEQ multiplex PCR; TCRdb keeps in-frame clones, though not all of them. V, J and clone size are taken as reported in that table, and D and trimming were inferred from the DNA itself. Altogether about 190,000 clones are present, 76% being singletons, with the ten largest covering around a sixth.

The sequence was obtained from a woman in her forties or fifties with acute COVID-19. The genes are TRBV5-6 and TRBJ1-2, with TRBD1 identical over 9 bases. The source material was PBMCs or T cells enriched from blood (not recorded which). CDR3 amino acids: CASSFGTGLPNGYTF. The CDR3 nucleotides read TGTGCCAGCAGCTTTGGGACAGGGCTCCCCAATGGCTACACCTTC.